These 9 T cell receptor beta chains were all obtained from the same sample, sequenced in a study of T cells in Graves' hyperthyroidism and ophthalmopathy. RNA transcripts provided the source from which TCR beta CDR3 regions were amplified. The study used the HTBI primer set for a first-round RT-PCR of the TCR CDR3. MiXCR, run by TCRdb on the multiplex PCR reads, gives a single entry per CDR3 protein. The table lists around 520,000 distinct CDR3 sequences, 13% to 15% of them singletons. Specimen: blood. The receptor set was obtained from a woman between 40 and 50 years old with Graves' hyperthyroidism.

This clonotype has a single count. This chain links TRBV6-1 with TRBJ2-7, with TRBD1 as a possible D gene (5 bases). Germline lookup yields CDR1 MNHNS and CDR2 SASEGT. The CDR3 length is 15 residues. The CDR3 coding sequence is TGTGCCAGCAGCGAAGGGGCAGACTCCGCCTACGAGCAGTACGTC. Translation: CASSEGADSAYEQYV.

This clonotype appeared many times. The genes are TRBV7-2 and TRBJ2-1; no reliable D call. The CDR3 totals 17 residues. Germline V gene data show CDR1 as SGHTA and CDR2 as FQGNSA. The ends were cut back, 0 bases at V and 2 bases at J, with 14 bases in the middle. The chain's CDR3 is CASSLAGRRFPYNEQFF. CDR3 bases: TGTGCCAGCAGCTTAGCTGGTCGGAGATTCCCCTACAATGAGCAGTTCTTC.

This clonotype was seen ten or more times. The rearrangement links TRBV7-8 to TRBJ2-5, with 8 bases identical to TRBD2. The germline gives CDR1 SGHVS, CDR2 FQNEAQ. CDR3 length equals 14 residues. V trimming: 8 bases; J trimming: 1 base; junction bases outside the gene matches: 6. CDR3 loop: CASLTGTSQETQYF. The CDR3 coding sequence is TGTGCCAGCCTAACCGGGACTAGCCAAGAGACCCAGTACTTC.

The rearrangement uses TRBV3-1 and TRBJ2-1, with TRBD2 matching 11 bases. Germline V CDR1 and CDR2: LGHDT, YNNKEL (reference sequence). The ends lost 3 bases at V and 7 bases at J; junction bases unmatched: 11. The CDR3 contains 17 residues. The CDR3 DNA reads TGTGCCAGCAGCCAGAGAACTAGCGGGAGTTTAGGGAATGAGCAGTTCTTC. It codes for CASSQRTSGSLGNEQFF.

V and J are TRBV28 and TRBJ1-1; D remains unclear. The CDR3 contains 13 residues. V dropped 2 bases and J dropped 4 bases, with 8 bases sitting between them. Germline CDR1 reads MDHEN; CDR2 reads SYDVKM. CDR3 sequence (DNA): TGTGCCAGCAGTTTAACGGTGACCACTGAAGCTTTCTTT. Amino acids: CASSLTVTTEAFF.

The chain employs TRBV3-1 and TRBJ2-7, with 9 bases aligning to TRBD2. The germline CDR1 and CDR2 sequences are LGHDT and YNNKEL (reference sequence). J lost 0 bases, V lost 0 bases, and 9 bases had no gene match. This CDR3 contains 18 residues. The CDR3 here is CASSQDRTSGPSSYEQYF. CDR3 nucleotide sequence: TGTGCCAGCAGCCAAGATAGAACTAGCGGGCCGAGCTCCTACGAGCAGTACTTC.

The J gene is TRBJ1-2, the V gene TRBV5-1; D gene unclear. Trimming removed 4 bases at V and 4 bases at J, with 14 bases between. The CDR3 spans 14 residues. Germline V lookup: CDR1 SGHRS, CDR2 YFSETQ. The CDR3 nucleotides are TGCGCCAGCAGCGGGGAGGAAACCAGCTATGGCTACACCTTC. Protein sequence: CASSGEETSYGYTF. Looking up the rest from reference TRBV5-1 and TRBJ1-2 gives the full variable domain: KAGVTQTPRYLIKTRGQQVTLSCSPISGHRSVSWYQQTPGQGLQFLFEYFSETQRNKGNFPGRFSGRQFSNSRSEMNVSTLELGDSALYLCASSGEETSYGYTFGSGTRLTVV.

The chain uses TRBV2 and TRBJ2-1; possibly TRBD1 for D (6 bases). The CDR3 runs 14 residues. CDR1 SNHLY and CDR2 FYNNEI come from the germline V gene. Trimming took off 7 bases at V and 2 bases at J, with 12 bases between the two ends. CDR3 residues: CASKTDRAYNEQFF. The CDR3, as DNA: TGTGCCAGCAAGACGGACAGAGCCTACAATGAGCAGTTCTTC.

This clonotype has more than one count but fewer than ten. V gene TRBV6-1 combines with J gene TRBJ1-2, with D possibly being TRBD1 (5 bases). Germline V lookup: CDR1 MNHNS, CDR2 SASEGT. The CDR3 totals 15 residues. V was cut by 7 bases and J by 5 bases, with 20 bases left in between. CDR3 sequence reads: CASIQDTSGGYGYTF. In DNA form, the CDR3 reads TGTGCCAGCATCCAGGACACCTCCGGCGGATATGGCTACACCTTC.